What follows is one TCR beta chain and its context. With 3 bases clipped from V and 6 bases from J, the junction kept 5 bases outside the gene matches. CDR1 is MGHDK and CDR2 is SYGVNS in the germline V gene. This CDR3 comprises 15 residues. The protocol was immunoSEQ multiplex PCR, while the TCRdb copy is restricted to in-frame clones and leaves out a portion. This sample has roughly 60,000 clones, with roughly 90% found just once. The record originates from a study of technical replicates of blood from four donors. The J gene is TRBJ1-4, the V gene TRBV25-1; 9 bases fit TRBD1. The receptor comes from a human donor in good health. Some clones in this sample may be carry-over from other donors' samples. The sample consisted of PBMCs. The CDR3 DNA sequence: TGTGCCAGCAGTGACGTACAGGGGGCGGATGAAAAACTGTTTTTT. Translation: CASSDVQGADEKLFF.